These T cell receptor beta chains were read from a single sample in a study of cytomegalovirus exposure and HLA in healthy donors. TCRdb's table, derived via immunoSEQ multiplex PCR, lists solely in-frame clones and lacks some. The profile shows 100,000 to 150,000 clones, roughly 83% of them singletons. Sequencing was done on a sample of PBMCs. Receptor source: a girl aged 2-15 years in good health and CMV-seronegative. Each CDR3 is given without its conserved first and last residue. Expanded clones are given a class, and other clones once, few, many or no size at all.

CDR3 protein: ASSLDRGQNEQF
V gene: TRBV7-3
clone size: -
J gene: TRBJ2-1

CDR3 protein: ASRRTGSTEAF
V gene: TRBV6-6
clone size: -
J gene: TRBJ1-1

CDR3 protein: ASSLQATGGYGYT
V gene: TRBV7-9
clone size: few
J gene: TRBJ1-2

CDR3 protein: ASSRLAGGPNEQF
V gene: TRBV25-1
clone size: few
J gene: TRBJ2-1

CDR3 protein: ASSFGTGVGYT
V gene: TRBV27
clone size: -
J gene: TRBJ1-2

CDR3 protein: ASSAARNAETQY
V gene: TRBV2
clone size: -
J gene: TRBJ2-5

CDR3 protein: VSSKERGTSIHEQF
V gene: TRBV21-1
clone size: -
J gene: TRBJ2-1

CDR3 protein: ATSRDIEGRVLPDTQY
V gene: TRBV15
clone size: -
J gene: TRBJ2-3

CDR3 protein: AWSTGLAGVGIDIQY
V gene: TRBV30
clone size: -
J gene: TRBJ2-4

CDR3 protein: ASSLEDFGGPVYNEQF
V gene: TRBV11-2
clone size: -
J gene: TRBJ2-1

CDR3 protein: ASSSRVTYEQY
V gene: TRBV19
clone size: -
J gene: TRBJ2-7

CDR3 protein: ASHGVGETQY
V gene: TRBV18
clone size: once
J gene: TRBJ2-5

CDR3 protein: ASGVSTGELF
V gene: TRBV6-9
clone size: many
J gene: TRBJ2-2

CDR3 protein: ACLAGPGVDTEAF
V gene: TRBV30
clone size: -
J gene: TRBJ1-1

CDR3 protein: AWDLQGPYYEQY
V gene: TRBV30
clone size: -
J gene: TRBJ2-7

CDR3 protein: ASSDAGRYSSYEQY
V gene: TRBV27
clone size: -
J gene: TRBJ2-7

CDR3 protein: ASGETGGNQPQH
V gene: TRBV9
clone size: -
J gene: TRBJ1-5

CDR3 protein: ASSALTDTGELF
V gene: TRBV2
clone size: -
J gene: TRBJ2-2

CDR3 protein: ASSKRTGGIEKLF
V gene: TRBV19
clone size: few
J gene: TRBJ1-4

CDR3 protein: ASSGGQNEKLF
V gene: TRBV5-1
clone size: -
J gene: TRBJ1-4

CDR3 protein: ASSLTRSASTDTQY
V gene: TRBV5-1
clone size: -
J gene: TRBJ2-3

CDR3 protein: ASSPPTRDEAF
V gene: TRBV7-9
clone size: -
J gene: TRBJ1-1

CDR3 protein: ASSPGEYSGANVLT
V gene: TRBV27
clone size: -
J gene: TRBJ2-6

CDR3 protein: ASSFAGGLGNTIY
V gene: TRBV6-1
clone size: -
J gene: TRBJ1-3

CDR3 protein: ASSLLSGSNEQF
V gene: TRBV27
clone size: -
J gene: TRBJ2-1

CDR3 protein: ASSRGLAGVVNEQF
V gene: TRBV19
clone size: -
J gene: TRBJ2-1

CDR3 protein: ASSPTSGWDEQY
V gene: TRBV27
clone size: -
J gene: TRBJ2-7

CDR3 protein: ASSEAEFGYT
V gene: TRBV6-1
clone size: -
J gene: TRBJ1-2

CDR3 protein: AISEDKGNQETQY
V gene: TRBV10-3
clone size: -
J gene: TRBJ2-5

CDR3 protein: ASSYSGRGDQPQH
V gene: TRBV9
clone size: -
J gene: TRBJ1-5